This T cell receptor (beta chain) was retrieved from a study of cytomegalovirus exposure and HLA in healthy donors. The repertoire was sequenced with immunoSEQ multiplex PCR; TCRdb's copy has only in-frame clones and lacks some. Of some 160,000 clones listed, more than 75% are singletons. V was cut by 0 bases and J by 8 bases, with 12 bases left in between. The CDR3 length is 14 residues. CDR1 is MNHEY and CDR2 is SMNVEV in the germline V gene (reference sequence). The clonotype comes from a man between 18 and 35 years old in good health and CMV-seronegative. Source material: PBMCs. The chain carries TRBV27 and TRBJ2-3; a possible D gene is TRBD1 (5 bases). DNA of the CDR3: TGTGCCAGCAGTTTATCGGGGCAACTCGGTACGCAGTATTTT. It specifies CASSLSGQLGTQYF.